Here is one T cell receptor beta chain with its context. Its cognate antigen is unknown. Germline V gene data show CDR1 as LNHDA and CDR2 as SQIVND (reference sequence). Trimming at V came to 7 bases and at J to 5 bases, leaving 8 bases not matched to a gene. The CDR3 has 14 residues. Method: immunoSEQ multiplex PCR; TCRdb's copy keeps in-frame clones and lacks some. Seen here are some 81,000 clones, over 75% observed once, and the top ten hold 3.4%. This specimen comes from a study of T cell responses to AZD1222 COVID-19 vaccine. Regarding the study as a whole: At 160-218 and 743-854, vaccine-associated CD4 TCRs were dominant, and they spanned spike. Possibly, clonal diversity was underestimated; donors were largely white British and included more females. Seropositive at baseline were only a handful of AZD1222 recipients. Sampling that yielded the repertoires occurred only after the peak T cell response.

This sequence originates from an adult who received the AZD1222 COVID-19 vaccine. The source material was peripheral blood, sampled 28 days after the second AZD1222 dose. This chain uses TRBV19 with TRBJ2-7; 10 positions match TRBD1. The CDR3 DNA sequence: TGTGCCAGTAAGATGGGGACAGGGGCCGACGAGCAGTACTTC. This codes for CASKMGTGADEQYF.